The present entry profiles one T cell receptor beta chain with its context. These data belong to a study of blood T cell repertoires in COVID-19. Generated by immunoSEQ multiplex PCR, the TCRdb table keeps only in-frame clones and is missing some. This sample yields 200,000 to 250,000 clones, of which around 88% are seen a single time; about 2.1% belongs to the top ten. V lost 3 bases and J lost 0; bases outside the gene matches: 6. Germline V gene data show CDR1 as LGHNA and CDR2 as YSLEER. The CDR3 is 16 amino acids. The genes are TRBV4-3 and TRBJ2-7; TRBD2 aligns across 9 bases. The material sequenced was PBMCs or T cells enriched from blood (not recorded which). This TCR was sampled from a woman between 45 and 60 years old who had recovered from COVID-19. As DNA, the CDR3 is TGCGCCAGCAGCCAGGCGATTAGCGGGAGCTCCTACGAGCAGTACTTC. Residues: CASSQAISGSSYEQYF.